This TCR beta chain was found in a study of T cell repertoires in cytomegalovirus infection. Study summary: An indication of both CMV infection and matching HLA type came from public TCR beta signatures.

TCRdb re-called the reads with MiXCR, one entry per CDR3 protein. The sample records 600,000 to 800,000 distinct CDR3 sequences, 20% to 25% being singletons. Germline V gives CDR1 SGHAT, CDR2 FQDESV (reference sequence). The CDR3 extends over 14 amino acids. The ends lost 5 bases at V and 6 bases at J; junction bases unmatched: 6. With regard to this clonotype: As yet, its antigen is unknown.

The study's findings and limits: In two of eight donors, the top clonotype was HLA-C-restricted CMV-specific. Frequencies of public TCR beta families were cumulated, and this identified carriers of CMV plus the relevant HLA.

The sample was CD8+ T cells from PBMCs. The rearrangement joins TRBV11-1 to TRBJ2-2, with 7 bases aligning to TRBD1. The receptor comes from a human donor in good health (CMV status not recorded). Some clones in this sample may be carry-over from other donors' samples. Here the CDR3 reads CASSLTGNPGELFF. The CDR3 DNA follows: TGTGCCAGCAGCCTGACAGGGAATCCCGGGGAGCTGTTTTTT.